The text below deals with one T cell receptor (beta chain). This sample stems from a study of blood T cell repertoires in COVID-19. Study context: T cells, B-cell-depleted T cells, or PBMCs provided the cDNA or gDNA that served as material.

The germline CDR1 and CDR2 sequences are SGHTS and YDEGEE. The CDR3 totals 14 residues. The ends lost 2 bases at V and 5 bases at J; junction bases unmatched: 5. Profiled with immunoSEQ multiplex PCR; TCRdb holds only in-frame clones, not every one. The sample contains some 250,000 clones, around 85% of which appear only once. The chain links TRBV5-8 to TRBJ2-5; 8 bases are a match to TRBD1. This sequence was found in a woman aged 25 to 39 who had recovered from COVID-19. The sequenced sample was peripheral blood. CDR3: CASSFRDRRETQYF. Here the CDR3 DNA reads TGTGCCAGCAGCTTCCGGGACAGGCGGGAGACCCAGTACTTC.